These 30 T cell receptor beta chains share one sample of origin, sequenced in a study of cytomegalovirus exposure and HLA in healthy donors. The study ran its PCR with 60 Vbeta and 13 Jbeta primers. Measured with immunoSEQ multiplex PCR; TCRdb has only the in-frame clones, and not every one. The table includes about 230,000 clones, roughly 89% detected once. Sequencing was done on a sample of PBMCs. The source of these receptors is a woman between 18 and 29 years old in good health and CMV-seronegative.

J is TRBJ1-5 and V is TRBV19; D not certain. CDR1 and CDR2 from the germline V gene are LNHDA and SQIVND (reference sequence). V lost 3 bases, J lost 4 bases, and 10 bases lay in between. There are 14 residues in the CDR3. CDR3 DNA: TGTGCCAGTAGTATTCGAGGGCCTAATCAGCCCCAGCATTTT. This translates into CASSIRGPNQPQHF.

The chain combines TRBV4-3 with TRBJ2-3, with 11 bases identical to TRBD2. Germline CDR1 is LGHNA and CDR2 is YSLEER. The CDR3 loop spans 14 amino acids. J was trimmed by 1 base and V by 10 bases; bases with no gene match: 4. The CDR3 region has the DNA TGCGCCACCCCGGGACTAGCGGGCACAGATACGCAGTATTTT. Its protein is CATPGLAGTDTQYF.

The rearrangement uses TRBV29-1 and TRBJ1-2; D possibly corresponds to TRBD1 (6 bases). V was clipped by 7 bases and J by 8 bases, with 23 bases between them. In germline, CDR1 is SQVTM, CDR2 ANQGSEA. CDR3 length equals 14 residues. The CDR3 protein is CSALDTGRAGGYTF. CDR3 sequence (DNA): TGCAGCGCACTGGATACAGGGAGGGCCGGCGGCTACACCTTC.

The CDR3: CASRFTGQETQYF. The CDR3 DNA follows: TGTGCCAGCAGATTCACGGGCCAAGAGACCCAGTACTTC. The V call is TRBV11-2, the J call TRBJ2-5; D is ambiguous. CDR3 length equals 13 residues. Per germline, CDR1 SGHAT and CDR2 FQNNGV. V gave up 6 bases and J gave up 1 base, with 9 bases separating them. The full variable domain, with the rest looked up from reference TRBV11-2 and TRBJ2-5, is EAGVAQSPRYKIIEKRQSVAFWCNPISGHATLYWYQQILGQGPKLLIQFQNNGVVDDSQLPKDRFSAERLKGVDSTLKIQPAKLEDSAVYLCASRFTGQETQYFGPGTRLLVL.

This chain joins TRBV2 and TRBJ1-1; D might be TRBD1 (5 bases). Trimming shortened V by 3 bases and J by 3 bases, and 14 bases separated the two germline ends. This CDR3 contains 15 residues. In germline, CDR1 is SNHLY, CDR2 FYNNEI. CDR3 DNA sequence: TGTGCCAGCAGTGAGGACGGGACTGCCGACACTGAAGCTTTCTTT. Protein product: CASSEDGTADTEAFF.

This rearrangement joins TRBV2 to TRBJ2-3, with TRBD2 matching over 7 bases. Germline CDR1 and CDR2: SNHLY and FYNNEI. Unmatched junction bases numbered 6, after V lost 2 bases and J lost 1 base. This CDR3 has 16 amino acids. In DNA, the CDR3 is TGTGCCAGCAGTGAAATAGGGCTAGCGGGCACAGATACGCAGTATTTT. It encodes CASSEIGLAGTDTQYF.

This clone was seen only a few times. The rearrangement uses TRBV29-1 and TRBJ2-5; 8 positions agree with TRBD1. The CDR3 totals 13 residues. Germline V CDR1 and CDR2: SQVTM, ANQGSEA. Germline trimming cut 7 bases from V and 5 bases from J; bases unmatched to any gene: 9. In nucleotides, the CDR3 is TGCAGCGCAGGGGGCAGGGCGTGGGAGACCCAGTACTTC. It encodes CSAGGRAWETQYF.

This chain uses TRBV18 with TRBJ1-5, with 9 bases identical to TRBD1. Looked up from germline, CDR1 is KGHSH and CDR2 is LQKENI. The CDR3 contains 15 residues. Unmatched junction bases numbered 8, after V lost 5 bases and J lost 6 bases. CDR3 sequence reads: CASSAGTGPRQPQHF. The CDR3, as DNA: TGTGCCAGCTCAGCCGGGACAGGGCCTCGTCAGCCCCAGCATTTT. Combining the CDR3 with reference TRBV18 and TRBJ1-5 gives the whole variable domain NAGVMQNPRHLVRRRGQEARLRCSPMKGHSHVYWYRQLPEEGLKFMVYLQKENIIDESGMPKERFSAEFPKEGPSILRIQQVVRGDSAAYFCASSAGTGPRQPQHFGDGTRLSIL.

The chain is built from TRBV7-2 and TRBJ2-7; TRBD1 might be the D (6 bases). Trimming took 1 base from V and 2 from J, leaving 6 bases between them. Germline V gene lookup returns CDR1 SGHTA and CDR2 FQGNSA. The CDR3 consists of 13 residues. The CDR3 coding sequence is TGTGCCAGCAGCTTAGGGGGGCCCTACGAGCAGTACTTC. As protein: CASSLGGPYEQYF.

The DNA of the CDR3 is TGCGCCAGCAGCGAAAGGGGAAGCTTGGATGAAGCTTTCTTT. It is translated as CASSERGSLDEAFF. This rearrangement joins TRBV4-1 to TRBJ1-1; maybe TRBD1 (5 bases). In germline, CDR1 is MGHRA, CDR2 YSYEKL. CDR3 size: 14 residues. Trimming removed 5 bases from V and 7 bases from J, with 17 bases in between.

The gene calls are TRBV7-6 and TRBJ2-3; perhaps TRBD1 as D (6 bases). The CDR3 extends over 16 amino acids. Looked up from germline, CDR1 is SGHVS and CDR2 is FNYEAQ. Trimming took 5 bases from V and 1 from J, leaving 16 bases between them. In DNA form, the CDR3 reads TGTGCCAGCAGCGCAACAGGGATAGGGGGCACAGATACGCAGTATTTT. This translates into CASSATGIGGTDTQYF.

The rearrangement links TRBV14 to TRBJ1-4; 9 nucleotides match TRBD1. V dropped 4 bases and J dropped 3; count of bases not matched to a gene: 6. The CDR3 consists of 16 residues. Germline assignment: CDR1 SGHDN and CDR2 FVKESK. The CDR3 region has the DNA TGTGCCAGCAGCCCTCTAAACAGGGGGCCTAATGAAAAACTGTTTTTT. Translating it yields CASSPLNRGPNEKLFF.

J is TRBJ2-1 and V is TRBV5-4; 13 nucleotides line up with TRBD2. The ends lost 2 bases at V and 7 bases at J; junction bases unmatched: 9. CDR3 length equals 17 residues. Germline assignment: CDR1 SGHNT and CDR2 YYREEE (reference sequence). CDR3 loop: CASSLTLRLAGGNEQFF. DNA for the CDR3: TGTGCCAGCAGCTTAACACTCCGACTAGCGGGAGGAAATGAGCAGTTCTTC.

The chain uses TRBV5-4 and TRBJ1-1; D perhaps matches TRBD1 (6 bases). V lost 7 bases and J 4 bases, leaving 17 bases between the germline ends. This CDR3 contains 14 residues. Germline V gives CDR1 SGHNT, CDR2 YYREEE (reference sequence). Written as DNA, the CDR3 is TGTGCCAGCGGGGGGGGCTGGGTTGGCACTGAAGCTTTCTTT. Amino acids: CASGGGWVGTEAFF.

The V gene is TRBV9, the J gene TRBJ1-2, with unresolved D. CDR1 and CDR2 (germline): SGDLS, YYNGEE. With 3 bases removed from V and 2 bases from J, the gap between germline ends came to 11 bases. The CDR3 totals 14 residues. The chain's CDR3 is CASSAGNPNYGYTF. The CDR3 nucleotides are TGTGCCAGCAGCGCGGGTAATCCCAACTATGGCTACACCTTC. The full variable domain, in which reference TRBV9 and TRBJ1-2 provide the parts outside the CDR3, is DSGVTQTPKHLITATGQRVTLRCSPRSGDLSVYWYQQSLDQGLQFLIQYYNGEERAKGNILERFSAQQFPDLHSELNLSSLELGDSALYFCASSAGNPNYGYTFGSGTRLTVV.

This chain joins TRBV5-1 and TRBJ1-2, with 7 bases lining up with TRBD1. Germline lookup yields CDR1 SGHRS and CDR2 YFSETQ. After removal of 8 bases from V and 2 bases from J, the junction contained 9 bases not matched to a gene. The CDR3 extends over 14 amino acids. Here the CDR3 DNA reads TGCGCCAGTCGGGAGGGGGCGTTGAACTATGGCTACACCTTC. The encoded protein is CASREGALNYGYTF.

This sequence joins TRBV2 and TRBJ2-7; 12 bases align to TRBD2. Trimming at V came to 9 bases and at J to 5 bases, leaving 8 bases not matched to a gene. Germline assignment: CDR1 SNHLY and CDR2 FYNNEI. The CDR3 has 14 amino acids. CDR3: CASCGLAGLDEQYF. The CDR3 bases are TGTGCCAGTTGCGGACTAGCGGGGCTGGACGAGCAGTACTTC.

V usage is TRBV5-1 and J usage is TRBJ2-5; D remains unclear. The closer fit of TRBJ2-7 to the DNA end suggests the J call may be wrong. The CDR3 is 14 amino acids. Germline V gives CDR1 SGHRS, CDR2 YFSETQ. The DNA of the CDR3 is TGCGCCAGCAGCTCCGGAGAAGGTGCCTACGAGCAGTACTTC. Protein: CASSSGEGAYEQYF.

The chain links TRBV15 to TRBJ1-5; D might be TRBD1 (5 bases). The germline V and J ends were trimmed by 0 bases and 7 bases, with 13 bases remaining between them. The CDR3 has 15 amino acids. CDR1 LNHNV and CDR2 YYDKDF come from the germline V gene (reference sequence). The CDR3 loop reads CATSRDGVGGQPQHF. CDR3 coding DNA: TGTGCCACCAGCAGAGATGGGGTGGGGGGGCAGCCCCAGCATTTT.

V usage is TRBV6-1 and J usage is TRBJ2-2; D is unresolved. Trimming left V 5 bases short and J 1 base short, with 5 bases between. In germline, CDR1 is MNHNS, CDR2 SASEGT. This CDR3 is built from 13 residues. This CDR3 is CASSTVNTGELFF. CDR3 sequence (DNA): TGTGCCAGCAGTACTGTGAACACCGGGGAGCTGTTTTTT.

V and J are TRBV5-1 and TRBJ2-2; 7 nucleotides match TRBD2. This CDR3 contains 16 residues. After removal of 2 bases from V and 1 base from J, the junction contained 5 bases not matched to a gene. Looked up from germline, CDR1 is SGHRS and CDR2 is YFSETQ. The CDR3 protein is CASSFISSGNTGELFF. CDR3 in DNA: TGCGCCAGCAGCTTCATATCTAGCGGGAACACCGGGGAGCTGTTTTTT. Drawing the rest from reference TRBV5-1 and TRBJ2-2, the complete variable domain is KAGVTQTPRYLIKTRGQQVTLSCSPISGHRSVSWYQQTPGQGLQFLFEYFSETQRNKGNFPGRFSGRQFSNSRSEMNVSTLELGDSALYLCASSFISSGNTGELFFGEGSRLTVL.

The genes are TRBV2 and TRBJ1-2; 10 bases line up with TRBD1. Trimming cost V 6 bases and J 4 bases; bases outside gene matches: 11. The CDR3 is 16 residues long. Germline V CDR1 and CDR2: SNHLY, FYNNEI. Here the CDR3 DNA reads TGTGCCAGCAGATTACTTCCGGGACAGGGGTTCTATGGCTACACCTTC. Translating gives CASRLLPGQGFYGYTF. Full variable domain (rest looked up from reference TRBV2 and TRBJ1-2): EPEVTQTPSHQVTQMGQEVILRCVPISNHLYFYWYRQILGQKVEFLVSFYNNEISEKSEIFDDQFSVERPDGSNFTLKIRSTKLEDSAMYFCASRLLPGQGFYGYTFGSGTRLTVV.

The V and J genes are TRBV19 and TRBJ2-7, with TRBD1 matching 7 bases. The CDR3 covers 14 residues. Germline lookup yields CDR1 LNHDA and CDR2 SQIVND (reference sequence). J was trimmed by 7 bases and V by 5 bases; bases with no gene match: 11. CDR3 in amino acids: CASSRQGNLREQYF. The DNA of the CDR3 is TGTGCCAGTAGTCGACAGGGAAACCTTAGAGAGCAGTACTTC.

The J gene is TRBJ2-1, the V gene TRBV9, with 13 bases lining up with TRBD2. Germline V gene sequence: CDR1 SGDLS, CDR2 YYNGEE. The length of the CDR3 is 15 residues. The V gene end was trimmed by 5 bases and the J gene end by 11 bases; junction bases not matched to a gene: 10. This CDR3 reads CASRGGLAGPEKQFF. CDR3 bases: TGTGCCAGCAGAGGGGGACTAGCGGGACCAGAGAAGCAGTTCTTC.

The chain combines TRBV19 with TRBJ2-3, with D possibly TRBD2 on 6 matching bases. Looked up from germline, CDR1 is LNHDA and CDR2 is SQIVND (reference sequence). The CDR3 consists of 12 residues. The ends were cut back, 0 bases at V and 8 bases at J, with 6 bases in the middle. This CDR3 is CASSIEAGTQYF. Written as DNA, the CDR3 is TGTGCCAGTAGTATAGAAGCGGGTACGCAGTATTTT.

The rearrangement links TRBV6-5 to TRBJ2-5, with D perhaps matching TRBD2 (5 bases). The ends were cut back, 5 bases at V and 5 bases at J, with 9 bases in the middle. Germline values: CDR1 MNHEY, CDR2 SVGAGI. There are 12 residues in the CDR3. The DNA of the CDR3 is TGTGCCAGCAGTGGCGGGCGGGAGACCCAGTACTTC. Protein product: CASSGGRETQYF.

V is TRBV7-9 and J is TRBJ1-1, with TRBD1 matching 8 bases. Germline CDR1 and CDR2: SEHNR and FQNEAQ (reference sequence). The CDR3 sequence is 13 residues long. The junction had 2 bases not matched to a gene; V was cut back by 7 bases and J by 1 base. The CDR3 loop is CASTGTGNTEAFF. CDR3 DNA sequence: TGTGCCAGCACCGGGACAGGGAACACTGAAGCTTTCTTT.

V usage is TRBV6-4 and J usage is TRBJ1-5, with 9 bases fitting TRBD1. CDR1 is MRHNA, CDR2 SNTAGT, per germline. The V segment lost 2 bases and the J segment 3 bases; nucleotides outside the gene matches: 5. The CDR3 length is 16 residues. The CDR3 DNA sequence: TGTGCCAGCAGTGACATTCGGACAGGGGCCAATCAGCCCCAGCATTTT. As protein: CASSDIRTGANQPQHF.

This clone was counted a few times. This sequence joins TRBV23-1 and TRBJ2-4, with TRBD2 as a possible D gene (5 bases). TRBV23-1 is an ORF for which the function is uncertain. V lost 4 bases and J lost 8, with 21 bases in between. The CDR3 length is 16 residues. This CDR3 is CASSLPYTSPGDIQYF. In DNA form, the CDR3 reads TGCGCCAGCAGTCTCCCCTACACGTCTCCCGGGGACATTCAGTACTTC.

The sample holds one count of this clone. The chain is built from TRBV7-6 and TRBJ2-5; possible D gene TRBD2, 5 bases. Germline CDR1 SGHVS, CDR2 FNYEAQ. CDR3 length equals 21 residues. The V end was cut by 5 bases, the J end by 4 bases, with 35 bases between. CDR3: CASSPRGLQPWKKGMIETQYF. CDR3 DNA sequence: TGTGCCAGCAGCCCCCGCGGACTTCAGCCGTGGAAGAAAGGGATGATAGAGACCCAGTACTTC.